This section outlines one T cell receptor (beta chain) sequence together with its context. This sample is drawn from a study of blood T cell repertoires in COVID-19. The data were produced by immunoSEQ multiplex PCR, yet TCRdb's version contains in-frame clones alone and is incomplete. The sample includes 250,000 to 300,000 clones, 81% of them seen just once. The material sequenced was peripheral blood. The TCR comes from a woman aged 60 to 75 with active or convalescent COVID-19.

CDR3 protein: CASSHELVIPLYEQYF. The CDR3 nucleotides are TGTGCCAGCAGCCATGAACTAGTTATACCTCTCTACGAGCAGTACTTC. The chain combines TRBV14 with TRBJ2-7; the D gene is possibly TRBD2 (5 bases). The germline CDR1 and CDR2 sequences are SGHDN and FVKESK. Deletions cut 3 bases from V and 3 bases from J, with 18 bases between. This CDR3 contains 16 residues.